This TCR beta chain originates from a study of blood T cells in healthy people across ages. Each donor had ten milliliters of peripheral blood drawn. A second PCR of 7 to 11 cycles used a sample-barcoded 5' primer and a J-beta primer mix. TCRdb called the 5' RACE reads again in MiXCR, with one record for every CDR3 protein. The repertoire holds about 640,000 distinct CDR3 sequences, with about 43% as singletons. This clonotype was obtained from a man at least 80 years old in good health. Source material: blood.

CDR3 amino acids: CATSRRTGQPYEQYF. CDR3 sequence (DNA): TGTGCCACCAGCAGGCGGACAGGCCAACCCTACGAGCAGTACTTC. The chain combines TRBV15 with TRBJ2-7, with 7 bases fitting TRBD1. Germline CDR1 and CDR2: LNHNV and YYDKDF (reference sequence). The CDR3 contains 15 residues. After removal of 3 bases from V and 2 bases from J, the junction contained 7 bases not matched to a gene.